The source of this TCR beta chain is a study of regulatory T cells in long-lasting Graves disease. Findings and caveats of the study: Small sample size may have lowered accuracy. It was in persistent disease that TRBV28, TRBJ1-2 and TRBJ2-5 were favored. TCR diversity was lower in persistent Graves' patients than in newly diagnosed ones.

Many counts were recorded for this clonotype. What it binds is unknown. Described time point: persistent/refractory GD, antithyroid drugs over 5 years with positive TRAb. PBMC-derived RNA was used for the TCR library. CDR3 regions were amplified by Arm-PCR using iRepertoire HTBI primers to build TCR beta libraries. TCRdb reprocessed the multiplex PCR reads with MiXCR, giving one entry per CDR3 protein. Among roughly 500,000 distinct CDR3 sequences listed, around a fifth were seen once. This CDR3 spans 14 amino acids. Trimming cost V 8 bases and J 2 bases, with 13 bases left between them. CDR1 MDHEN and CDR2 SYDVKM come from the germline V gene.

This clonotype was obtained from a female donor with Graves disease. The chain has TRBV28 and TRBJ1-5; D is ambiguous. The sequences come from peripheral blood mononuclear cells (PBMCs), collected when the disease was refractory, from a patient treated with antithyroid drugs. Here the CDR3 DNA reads TGTGCCAGCTCAACCCCGGAGGGCAATCAGCCCCAGCATTTT. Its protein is CASSTPEGNQPQHF.